This TCR beta chain originates from a study of T cells expressing NK-cell markers. Study-level background: Researchers got TCR beta repertoires out of sorted CD3+CD56+NKG2C+, CD3+CD56+NKG2C- and CD3+CD56-NKG2C+ T cells. The study's findings and limits: HCMV specificity was not established for the expanded NKG2C+ T cell clones.

CDR1 LGHNA and CDR2 YSLEER come from the germline V gene. This CDR3 contains 15 residues. Remarks on this clonotype: The antigen remains undetermined.

TCRdb re-called the 5' RACE reads, yielding one record per CDR3 amino acid sequence without DNA. The repertoire table contains 300,000 or so distinct CDR3 sequences. Sequencing was carried out using blood T cells: a sorted CD56 or NKG2C T cell subset, CD4+ or CD8+ T cells, or bulk PBMC T cells (not recorded which). This receptor was taken from a woman between 18 and 70 years old in good health. V is TRBV4-3 and J is TRBJ1-2. The CDR3 is CASSQDQGLLDGYTF.